This TCR beta chain originates from a study of T cells in localized non-small cell lung cancer. Assay used: immunoSEQ multiplex PCR; TCRdb lists only in-frame clones, some missing. The sample holds 31,000 or so clones, 88% seen once. Germline V gene lookup returns CDR1 SNHLY and CDR2 FYNNEI. V lost 7 bases and J lost 2; bases outside the gene matches: 7. CDR3 length: 14 amino acids. The TCR originated in a woman aged 35-70 years with stage III lung adenocarcinoma. The sequenced sample was peripheral blood mononuclear cells, obtained before any cancer treatment. The J gene is TRBJ2-7, the V gene TRBV2; 8 bases fit TRBD1. CDR3 sequence (DNA): TGTGCCAGCATGGGGACAGGAACGGCCTACGAGCAGTACTTC. Encoded protein: CASMGTGTAYEQYF.